The entry below describes one TCR beta chain. Its specificity is not known. This sample was taken from a study of shared clonotypes between healthy human individuals. This CDR3 spans 15 amino acids. From germline, CDR1 is MNHEY and CDR2 SVGAGI. Trimming stripped 3 bases from V and 1 base from J, with 9 bases between. Notes on the study in general: Exclusively blood specimens were collected; tissue repertoires likely differ. Non-shared clonotypes displayed generation probabilities falling below those of clonotypes present in all four donors.

Measured with immunoSEQ multiplex PCR; TCRdb has only the in-frame clones, and not every one. Of about 180,000 clones in the sample, roughly 93% were seen once. The split of CD4+ cells yielded CD45RA+ naive and CD45RA-negative memory subsets. The V gene is TRBV6-5, the J gene TRBJ2-2; tentative D call: TRBD1 (5 bases). Sequenced material: naive CD4+ T cells sorted from blood. The subset denotes: CD45RA+ positively selected. The TCR was taken from a woman aged 25 to 39 in good health. Here the CDR3 reads CASSYEQGNTGELFF. DNA of the CDR3: TGTGCCAGCAGTTATGAGCAGGGGAACACCGGGGAGCTGTTTTTT.